A single T cell receptor beta chain is shown here with its context. What it recognizes is unknown. The data are from a study of shared clonotypes between healthy human individuals. Study-wide results and limits: Naive subsets, compared against memory subsets, generally had larger estimated richness values.

Assay used: immunoSEQ multiplex PCR; TCRdb lists only in-frame clones, some missing. Among some 500,000 clones, about 96% were seen once, and the ten largest hold under 0.065%. The CDR3 runs to 17 residues. Germline CDR1 is SGHDN and CDR2 is FVKESK. J gave up 4 bases and V 3 bases, and 9 bases lay outside the gene matches. Sequenced sample: naive CD4+ T cells sorted from blood. The subset here: CD45RA+ positively selected. This TCR came from a woman in her 30s in good health. The genes are TRBV14 and TRBJ2-3; TRBD2 aligns across 11 bases. CDR3 in amino acids: CASSQRRLAGFADTQYF. The CDR3 nucleotides read TGTGCCAGCAGCCAGCGCCGACTAGCGGGATTTGCAGATACGCAGTATTTT.